These 23 T cell receptor beta chains were all obtained from the same sample, sequenced in a study of T-cell reconstitution after alpha-beta-depleted transplantation in children. Unique molecular identifiers were built into the TCRbeta library. TCRdb recomputed calls from the PCR reads with MiXCR, one row per CDR3 protein. Of around 300,000 distinct CDR3 sequences listed, 9.5% to 13% are singletons. The material sequenced was PBMCs, taken before TCRalphabeta/CD19-depleted stem cell transplant. Receptors originate from a boy younger than two with acute myeloid leukemia, due to receive a stem cell transplant.

This clonotype was seen at least ten times. The rearrangement uses TRBV12-3 or TRBV12-4 and TRBJ2-7, with D hard to call. The CDR3 consists of 15 residues. V lost 2 bases and J 1 base, leaving 12 bases between the germline ends. The CDR3 nucleotides are TGTGCCAGCAGTTTATCTGTCTCAGCTTCCTACGAGCAGTACTTC. This codes for CASSLSVSASYEQYF.

This clonotype was recorded many times. The chain combines TRBV29-1 with TRBJ1-2; D is unresolved. V lost 5 bases and J lost 7, with 17 bases in between. The CDR3 covers 13 residues. Germline V CDR1 and CDR2: SQVTM, ANQGSEA. The CDR3 DNA sequence: TGCAGCGTTTGTCGTCGAGGTATTACTGGCTACACCTTC. It encodes CSVCRRGITGYTF. Full variable domain (rest looked up from reference TRBV29-1 and TRBJ1-2): SAVISQKPSRDICQRGTSLTIQCQVDSQVTMMFWYRQQPGQSLTLIATANQGSEATYESGFVIDKFPISRPNLTFSTLTVSNMSPEDSSIYLCSVCRRGITGYTFGSGTRLTVV.

This clonotype was recorded many times. The chain recombines TRBV12-3 or TRBV12-4 with TRBJ1-1; the match to TRBD1 covers 8 bases. Trimming at V came to 4 bases and at J to 5 bases, leaving 9 bases not matched to a gene. The CDR3 length is 15 residues. CDR3 loop: CASSSPTGVGTEAFF. The CDR3 DNA follows: TGTGCCAGCAGTTCTCCGACAGGGGTCGGGACTGAAGCTTTCTTT.

This clonotype came up many times. The V gene is TRBV5-1, the J gene TRBJ1-5; D possibly corresponds to TRBD1 (5 bases). Germline assignment: CDR1 SGHRS and CDR2 YFSETQ. V was shortened by 2 bases and J by 6 bases, with 18 bases between the two germline ends. The CDR3 runs 16 residues. The CDR3 here is CASSFGTGLEGQPQHF. The CDR3 region has the DNA TGCGCCAGCAGCTTTGGGACTGGGCTGGAGGGTCAGCCCCAGCATTTT.

This clonotype has only a few counts. The genes are TRBV4-1 and TRBJ2-7; possibly TRBD1 for D (7 bases). This CDR3 is 16 amino acids long. Germline V gives CDR1 MGHRA, CDR2 YSYEKL. Trimming pared 1 base from V and 2 bases from J, leaving 15 bases between. Here the CDR3 reads CASSQGLTGEAYEQYF. The DNA for the CDR3 is TGCGCCAGCAGCCAAGGATTAACAGGGGAGGCCTACGAGCAGTACTTC.

This clonotype was seen at least ten times. This chain joins TRBV20-1 and TRBJ2-1, with 7 bases that match TRBD1. Trimming at V came to 3 bases and at J to 7 bases, leaving 6 bases not matched to a gene. CDR1 is DFQATT, CDR2 SNEGSKA, per germline (reference sequence). The CDR3 covers 13 residues. The CDR3 spells CSARGQKVNEQFF. In nucleotides, the CDR3 is TGCAGTGCTAGGGGACAGAAAGTTAATGAGCAGTTCTTC.

This clonotype was seen at least ten times. This chain uses TRBV10-2 with TRBJ2-7; tentative D call: TRBD1 (5 bases). The CDR3 loop spans 13 amino acids. With 4 bases removed from V and 0 bases from J, the gap between germline ends came to 7 bases. Per germline, CDR1 WSHSY and CDR2 SAAADI. This chain's CDR3 is CASSGGHSYEQYF. DNA of the CDR3: TGCGCCAGCAGTGGAGGACACTCCTACGAGCAGTACTTC.

This clonotype was seen many times. J is TRBJ2-5 and V is TRBV10-3; 10 bases are a match to TRBD2. V lost 4 bases to trimming and J lost 7 bases; unmatched junction nucleotides: 3. The CDR3 has 13 residues. Germline lookup yields CDR1 ENHRY and CDR2 SYGVKD. Here the CDR3 reads CAISVLAGATQYF. The CDR3 bases are TGTGCCATCAGTGTCCTAGCGGGGGCGACCCAGTACTTC.

At least ten counts were recorded for this clonotype. This chain uses TRBV5-1 with TRBJ2-2; the D gene is possibly TRBD1 (6 bases). The CDR3 runs 15 residues. Germline CDR1 and CDR2: SGHRS and YFSETQ. The ends were cut back, 6 bases at V and 0 bases at J, with 12 bases in the middle. DNA of the CDR3: TGCGCCAGCACGTGGACAGTCGCGAACACCGGGGAGCTGTTTTTT. Protein: CASTWTVANTGELFF.

The sample holds many counts of this clonotype. V and J are TRBV7-9 and TRBJ2-1; D may be TRBD2 (6 bases). Trimming shortened V by 5 bases and J by 5 bases, and 13 bases separated the two germline ends. The CDR3 runs to 14 residues. Germline V gene sequence: CDR1 SEHNR, CDR2 FQNEAQ (reference sequence). CDR3 sequence reads: CASSPWDWNNEQFF. The CDR3 nucleotides read TGTGCCAGCAGCCCCTGGGACTGGAACAATGAGCAGTTCTTC.

This clonotype was detected many times. The CDR3 sequence: CASSQEGTGELFF. CDR3 coding DNA: TGTGCCAGCAGCCAAGAGGGGACCGGGGAGCTGTTTTTT. V gene TRBV3-1 combines with J gene TRBJ2-2; no firm D call. The germline gives CDR1 LGHDT, CDR2 YNNKEL (reference sequence). CDR3 length equals 13 residues. Trimming removed 0 bases from V and 5 bases from J, with 4 bases in between.

This clonotype was detected many times. CDR3 in amino acids: CASSFGPGGQQYF. Written as DNA, the CDR3 is TGCGCCAGCAGCTTTGGCCCAGGGGGTCAGCAGTACTTC. This rearrangement joins TRBV5-1 to TRBJ2-7; 7 bases fit TRBD1. The germline gives CDR1 SGHRS, CDR2 YFSETQ. This CDR3 comprises 13 residues. J lost 8 bases, V lost 2 bases, and 7 bases had no gene match.

This clonotype was seen many times. J is TRBJ1-1 and V is TRBV12-3 or TRBV12-4; 7 bases line up with TRBD1. The CDR3 runs 14 residues. V was clipped by 3 bases and J by 5 bases; unmatched bases: 6. The CDR3 sequence is CASSFTGAGTEAFF. CDR3 bases: TGTGCCAGCAGTTTCACAGGGGCGGGGACTGAAGCTTTCTTT.

There are many counts of this clonotype. The chain combines TRBV5-1 with TRBJ1-4, with 11 bases fitting TRBD1. Germline V CDR1 and CDR2: SGHRS, YFSETQ. CDR3 length: 14 amino acids. V lost 6 bases, J lost 8 bases, and 6 bases stayed unmatched. In DNA, the CDR3 is TGCGCCAGCAAGCCCGGGACAGGGGGGGAAAAACTGTTTTTT. Its protein product is CASKPGTGGEKLFF.

The sample holds many counts of this clonotype. This chain joins TRBV5-1 and TRBJ2-2, with D perhaps assigned TRBD1 or TRBD2 (7 bases each). V was pared by 2 bases and J by 7 bases, with 15 bases between. Germline V gene lookup returns CDR1 SGHRS and CDR2 YFSETQ. This CDR3 has 15 amino acids. In DNA, the CDR3 is TGCGCCAGCAGCTTCGCCCAGGGGGGGCACGGGGAGCTGTTTTTT. This encodes CASSFAQGGHGELFF.

There are many counts of this clonotype. The rearrangement links TRBV20-1 to TRBJ2-7; D may correspond to TRBD1 or TRBD2 (5 bases each). Deletions cut 1 base from V and 3 bases from J, with 13 bases between. The germline gives CDR1 DFQATT, CDR2 SNEGSKA (reference sequence). This CDR3 contains 14 residues. The CDR3, as DNA: TGCAGTGCTAGAGGGGGCGGGCAGAGCTACGAGCAGTACTTC. Its protein product is CSARGGGQSYEQYF.

On this clonotype itself: Sequence at one end of the junction differs from germline and may be a read error. The chain is built from TRBV7-6 and TRBJ2-1; D is unresolved. The germline CDR1 and CDR2 sequences are SGHVS and FNYEAQ. The CDR3 loop spans 15 amino acids. Here the CDR3 reads CASSSAGSAYNQQFF. The CDR3 DNA reads TGTGCCAGCAGCTCCGCCGGGTCCGCCTACAATCAGCAGTTCTTC.

This clonotype was found a few times. V gene TRBV25-1 combines with J gene TRBJ1-6, with no clear D. CDR1 and CDR2 (germline): MGHDK, SYGVNS. This CDR3 comprises 15 residues. V was clipped by 5 bases and J by 9 bases, with 17 bases between them. CDR3 sequence (DNA): TGTGCCAGCAGTAGAATGGTTCGAGACTTTTCACCCCTCCACTTT. This codes for CASSRMVRDFSPLHF.

Ten or more counts support this clonotype. The chain has TRBV10-3 and TRBJ2-6; D may be TRBD1 (5 bases). V lost 6 bases to trimming and J lost 0 bases, with 9 bases between them. The CDR3 extends over 15 amino acids. The V gene's germline CDR1 is ENHRY and CDR2 SYGVKD. CDR3 DNA: TGTGCCATCAGCGCCAGGGTCTCTGGGGCCAACGTCCTGACTTTC. Translated, it gives CAISARVSGANVLTF.

This clonotype was found many times. The chain uses TRBV12-3 or TRBV12-4 and TRBJ2-3; 9 positions match TRBD2. V gave up 6 bases and J gave up 5 bases; unmatched junction bases: 12. The CDR3 is 16 amino acids. The chain's CDR3 is CASSPRGLAPQDTQYF. The CDR3 DNA sequence: TGTGCCAGCAGCCCGAGGGGACTAGCTCCGCAAGATACGCAGTATTTT.

This clonotype was counted many times. The chain employs TRBV19 and TRBJ2-7, with TRBD1 matching 8 bases. CDR1 is LNHDA and CDR2 is SQIVND in the germline V gene (reference sequence). The CDR3 runs 14 residues. V lost 5 bases to trimming and J lost 4 bases; unmatched junction nucleotides: 7. In nucleotides, the CDR3 is TGTGCCAGTAGTCCCTCGGACAGGGCTTACGAGCAGTACTTC. Residues: CASSPSDRAYEQYF.

This clonotype has only a few counts. One end of the junction fails to match germline, which may point to a read error. The rearrangement links TRBV20-1 to TRBJ1-5; TRBD1 is a possible D gene (5 bases). The CDR3 length is 12 residues. The germline gives CDR1 DFQATT, CDR2 SNEGSKA (reference sequence). The CDR3 coding sequence is TGCTGTGCCGCTCAGGGTAATCAGCCCCAGCATTTT. It is translated as CCAAQGNQPQHF.

This clonotype occurred many times. The chain has TRBV20-1 and TRBJ2-1, with 9 bases fitting TRBD1. Germline V lookup: CDR1 DFQATT, CDR2 SNEGSKA (reference sequence). V lost 3 bases to trimming and J lost 6 bases; unmatched junction nucleotides: 9. The CDR3 is made up of 15 amino acids. CDR3 DNA sequence: TGCAGTGCTAGGGGGGGGACAGGGTATAGCAATGAGCAGTTCTTC. It is translated as CSARGGTGYSNEQFF.